This T cell receptor beta chain is drawn from a study of blood T cell repertoires in COVID-19. In the study overall: PBMCs, B-cell-depleted T cells, or T cells provided the cDNA or gDNA that made up the material.

Clones were read by immunoSEQ multiplex PCR, and TCRdb kept only the in-frame ones, dropping some. The profile covers under 300,000 clones, with about 88% appearing a single time and approximately 2.2% taken by the ten largest. CDR3 length: 15 residues. CDR1 and CDR2 from the germline V gene are KGHDR and SFDVKD. V shed 3 bases and J shed 4 bases, with 13 bases lying between them. This clone appeared a single time. Sequencing was done on a sample of peripheral blood. The J gene is TRBJ2-3, the V gene TRBV24-1; D may be TRBD2 (5 bases). The receptor's source is a woman aged 40 to 49 who had recovered from COVID-19. The CDR3 sequence: CATSDPRRGPDTQYF. The CDR3 nucleotides are TGTGCCACCAGTGATCCTCGTCGAGGGCCAGATACGCAGTATTTT.